These 20 T cell receptor beta chains share one sample of origin, sequenced in a study of Graves' ophthalmopathy and Graves' hyperthyroidism. The study amplified TCR beta CDR3 regions using RNA transcripts. A first-round RT-PCR used HTBI primers, followed by a second-round multiplex PCR. Each CDR3 protein is one row after TCRdb ran MiXCR on the multiplex PCR reads. The repertoire holds over 150,000 distinct CDR3 sequences, with over 35% as singletons. The sample taken for sequencing was peripheral blood. These receptors all stem from a woman in her forties with Graves' ophthalmopathy.

This clonotype was observed at least ten times. V and J are TRBV6-2 or TRBV6-3 and TRBJ1-1, with D uncertain. The CDR3 length is 14 residues. V lost 2 bases, J lost 5 bases, and 12 bases lay in between. Germline lookup yields CDR1 MNHEY and CDR2 SVGEGT. The CDR3 coding sequence is TGTGCCAGCAGTTACCGCCCCGGCGGTACTGAAGCTTTCTTT. It specifies CASSYRPGGTEAFF.

This chain uses TRBV28 with TRBJ1-6, with TRBD1 matching over 9 bases. V lost 8 bases, J lost 7 bases, and 6 bases stayed unmatched. The length of the CDR3 is 14 residues. CDR1 and CDR2 from the germline V gene are MDHEN and SYDVKM. CDR3 region: CASFGTGWNSPLHF. In DNA form, the CDR3 reads TGTGCCAGCTTTGGGACAGGGTGGAATTCACCCCTCCACTTT.

This clonotype was seen repeatedly, ten times or more. J is TRBJ1-1 and V is TRBV27; no firm D call. V lost 5 bases and J lost 11, with 15 bases in between. The CDR3 runs to 12 residues. Looked up from germline, CDR1 is MNHEY and CDR2 is SMNVEV (reference sequence). The chain's CDR3 is CASSPRRGGAFF. For the CDR3, the DNA is TGTGCCAGCAGTCCACGTCGGGGAGGCGCTTTCTTT.

This clonotype ranks as medium-sized. This sequence joins TRBV6-5 and TRBJ1-1; D is ambiguous. This CDR3 comprises 14 residues. Germline values: CDR1 MNHEY, CDR2 SVGAGI. The V end lost 0 bases, the J end lost 4 bases, and 9 bases lay between the germline ends. The CDR3 nucleotides read TGTGCCAGCAGTTACTCGTGGCAGTTCACTGAAGCTTTCTTT. Translation gives CASSYSWQFTEAFF.

This clonotype was recorded many times. A read error may explain this, as a much larger clone is one base away. This chain uses TRBV12-3 or TRBV12-4 with TRBJ1-1; TRBD1 is a possible D gene (5 bases). The CDR3 covers 12 residues. Trimming took 5 bases from V and 7 from J, leaving 11 bases between them. The CDR3 spells CASSTTRGEAFF. CDR3 DNA sequence: TGTGCCAGCAGTACCACAAGGGGTGAAGCTTTCTTT.

In this sample, this clonotype turned up many times. V usage is TRBV7-2 and J usage is TRBJ2-5, with D uncertain. Trimming pared 1 base from V and 5 bases from J, leaving 14 bases between. The length of the CDR3 is 15 residues. Looked up from germline, CDR1 is SGHTA and CDR2 is FQGNSA. The CDR3 is CASSLVLDDRETQYF. CDR3 DNA: TGTGCCAGCAGCTTAGTGCTCGATGACCGGGAGACCCAGTACTTC.

At least ten counts were recorded for this clonotype. The chain recombines TRBV28 with TRBJ2-5; D is unresolved. CDR1 is MDHEN, CDR2 SYDVKM, per germline. Trimming took off 3 bases at V and 5 bases at J, with 4 bases between the two ends. CDR3 length: 11 amino acids. CDR3 amino acids: CASSFWETQYF. For the CDR3, the DNA is TGTGCCAGCAGTTTCTGGGAGACCCAGTACTTC.

This clonotype showed up many times. V gene TRBV11-2 combines with J gene TRBJ2-7, with D maybe TRBD2 (6 bases). The V gene lost 3 bases and the J gene lost 0 bases, with 9 bases spanning the gap. Germline assignment: CDR1 SGHAT and CDR2 FQNNGV. The CDR3 totals 14 residues. The CDR3 DNA sequence: TGTGCCAGCAGCTTTGGCGGGAACTCCTACGAGCAGTACTTC. Translating it yields CASSFGGNSYEQYF.

The rearrangement uses TRBV7-2 and TRBJ2-5, with 8 bases identical to TRBD2. Germline loops: CDR1 SGHTA, CDR2 FQGNSA. Losses at the gene ends were 0 bases for V and 2 bases for J; bases not matched to a gene: 5. The CDR3 has 16 residues. The CDR3 spells CASSLAQGLGQETQYF. The CDR3 coding sequence is TGTGCCAGCAGCTTAGCCCAGGGACTAGGACAAGAGACCCAGTACTTC.

This clonotype has just a few counts. The rearrangement links TRBV6-2 or TRBV6-3 to TRBJ1-1, with D unclear. Germline loops: CDR1 MNHEY, CDR2 SVGEGT. The ends were cut back, 9 bases at V and 1 base at J, with 12 bases in the middle. The CDR3 has 13 amino acids. CDR3 region: CASNRPGNTEAFF. In DNA, the CDR3 is TGTGCCAGTAATAGGCCGGGGAACACTGAAGCTTTCTTT.

The genes are TRBV12-3 or TRBV12-4 and TRBJ1-2; D not certain. CDR3 length equals 11 residues. The ends were cut back, 3 bases at V and 14 bases at J, with 13 bases in the middle. CDR3 DNA sequence: TGTGCCAGCAGTTTTACCGGTGGTAAGACCTTC. It encodes CASSFTGGKTF.

This sequence joins TRBV6-1 and TRBJ1-1; no clear D. Germline V gives CDR1 MNHNS, CDR2 SASEGT. Trimming left V 9 bases short and J 5 bases short, with 19 bases between. The CDR3 spans 14 residues. CDR3 DNA sequence: TGTGCCAGTTCGTTAGACAACCTCTGGACTGAAGCTTTCTTT. Protein sequence: CASSLDNLWTEAFF.

This clonotype was seen at least ten times. CDR3 sequence: CASSSASRVQETQYF. CDR3 bases: TGTGCCAGCAGCTCCGCCTCCAGGGTCCAAGAGACCCAGTACTTC. The chain combines TRBV7-2 with TRBJ2-5, with a tentative D call TRBD1 (5 bases). This CDR3 is 15 amino acids long. V dropped 4 bases and J dropped 1 base, with 13 bases sitting between them. The germline V gene has CDR1 SGHTA and CDR2 FQGNSA. Using reference TRBV7-2 and TRBJ2-5 for the parts outside the CDR3, the full variable domain is GAGVSQSPSNKVTEKGKDVELRCDPISGHTALYWYRQSLGQGLEFLIYFQGNSAPDKSGLPSDRFSAERTGGSVSTLTIQRTQQEDSAVYLCASSSASRVQETQYFGPGTRLLVL.

At least ten counts were recorded for this clonotype. V and J are TRBV15 and TRBJ2-7; TRBD2 might be the D (5 bases). Trimming removed 3 bases from V and 2 bases from J, with 11 bases in between. Germline V gene lookup returns CDR1 LNHNV and CDR2 YYDKDF (reference sequence). This CDR3 is built from 14 residues. CDR3 protein: CATSSGEGAYEQYF. In nucleotides, the CDR3 is TGTGCCACCAGCAGCGGTGAGGGAGCCTACGAGCAGTACTTC.

The J gene is TRBJ1-5, the V gene TRBV20-1; TRBD1 aligns across 8 bases. V shed 3 bases and J 0 bases; nucleotides not matched to a gene: 7. Germline CDR1 reads DFQATT; CDR2 reads SNEGSKA (reference sequence). The CDR3 sequence is 16 residues long. This CDR3 is CSASDRGTYSNQPQHF. The CDR3 DNA sequence: TGCAGTGCTAGCGACAGGGGAACATATAGCAATCAGCCCCAGCATTTT.

This clonotype turned up a few times. CDR3 sequence: CASSVGGQAGYEQYF. The CDR3 DNA is TGTGCCAGCAGCGTAGGGGGGCAGGCGGGATACGAGCAGTACTTC. The chain carries TRBV9 and TRBJ2-7; D tentatively reads TRBD1 or TRBD2 (6 bases each). Germline V CDR1 and CDR2: SGDLS, YYNGEE. This CDR3 region has 15 residues. V dropped 0 bases and J dropped 4 bases, with 14 bases sitting between them.

This clonotype was observed once. The genes are TRBV6-1 and TRBJ1-1; TRBD1 might be the D (6 bases). V lost 6 bases and J 1 base, leaving 12 bases between the germline ends. The CDR3 extends over 14 amino acids. Germline V gene sequence: CDR1 MNHNS, CDR2 SASEGT. The CDR3 region has the DNA TGTGCCAGCAGGCGAGTACAGGGGAACACTGAAGCTTTCTTT. Encoded protein: CASRRVQGNTEAFF.

This clonotype has at least ten counts. The chain carries TRBV7-8 and TRBJ1-5; weak D call: TRBD1 (6 bases). V was pared by 4 bases and J by 6 bases, with 16 bases between. Germline lookup yields CDR1 SGHVS and CDR2 FQNEAQ. There are 15 residues in the CDR3. Here the CDR3 DNA reads TGTGCCAGCAGCTCCGGTGGGGGGCGCGGTCAGCCCCAGCATTTT. Protein: CASSSGGGRGQPQHF.

This clonotype has only one observation. The CDR3 DNA follows: TGTGCCACGGGACAGGCTAGCAATCAGCCCCAGCATTTT. Translating it yields CATGQASNQPQHF. The chain joins TRBV19 to TRBJ1-5; 8 nucleotides align to TRBD1. V lost 10 bases and J lost 0; bases outside the gene matches: 2. Germline V gives CDR1 LNHDA, CDR2 SQIVND (reference sequence). The CDR3 is made up of 13 amino acids.

The chain couples TRBV28 to TRBJ1-2, with a tentative D call TRBD1 (5 bases). Looked up from germline, CDR1 is MDHEN and CDR2 is SYDVKM. The V end was cut by 5 bases, the J end by 8 bases, with 12 bases between. The CDR3 sequence is 12 residues long. CDR3 bases: TGTGCCAGCAGTAGGCAGGGAAACGGCTACACCTTC. This gives the protein CASSRQGNGYTF.